This record looks at one T cell receptor beta chain sequence and its context. No cognate antigen has been identified for it. Nothing much larger sits one base from this clone, and base qualities are not available. The source of the sample is a study of CD8+ T cells in alopecia areata (dated by TCRdb to 2017 to 2018). Regarding the complete study: Treated patients were enrolled in an open-label pilot trial of oral tofacitinib, 5 to 10 mg twice daily, for moderate-to-severe alopecia areata. Patients stayed on tofacitinib for 6 to 18 months and then had 6 months of follow-up off drug so that delayed response and recurrence could be assessed. The SALT score, which quantifies the percentage of affected scalp surface area, was used to measure disease severity in treated patients. To study T cell clonal expansion in alopecia areata, the researchers applied high-throughput TCRbeta sequencing to both the C3H/HeJ mouse model and human patients. On the human side, TCRbeta sequencing was run on scalp tissue and on sorted CD4+ and CD8+ peripheral blood T cells from healthy controls and from alopecia areata patients with either patchy or totalis/universalis disease. Patients on tofacitinib were biopsied at baseline and after 4 and 24 weeks of treatment, and several of the patients also had a later scalp biopsy. Scalp clonality was compared among normal scalp (n=4), patchy alopecia areata scalp (n=8), and alopecia totalis/universalis scalp (n=8). RNA came from the PAXgene miRNA kit for fixed scalp, the miRNeasy kit for PBMCs, and the RNeasy kit for mouse skin. TCRbeta CDR3 regions were amplified by immunoSEQ multiplex PCR with 35 Vbeta forward and 13 Jbeta reverse primers.

The paper as a whole reports these results and caveats: Because the treated cohort was small and included a single nonresponder, larger studies are needed to assess links between baseline CD8+ expansion and response. TCR sequences shared between patients were less clear than in mice, possibly partly because of HLA diversity in the patient population. Compared with normal scalp, lesional scalp had higher clonality and more expanded CD8+ clones, particularly in alopecia totalis/universalis, a pattern that suggests antigenic drive. Many expanded lesional clones were found to persist in scalp and blood during tofacitinib treatment, and relapse after treatment cessation may be partly explained by this persistence. With tofacitinib, both scalp clonality and the number of expanded CD8+ clones among the top 100 scalp clones went down significantly. Resident alphabeta T cells in normal human skin are also sequenced, complicating scalp TCR repertoire analysis, unlike mouse skin dominated by gammadelta T cells.

The method was the immunoSEQ multiplex PCR assay. RNA was extracted from all samples and reverse transcribed into cDNA as template for TCR sequencing. SuperScript III was used for first-strand cDNA synthesis, primed with a 2:1 mix of oligo-dT and random hexamers. Amplification bias was assessed with a synthetic immune receptor repertoire, and residual bias was removed computationally. As for how the authors treated the data: Raw reads were preprocessed to remove errors, and CDR3 was defined by IMGT conventions from the conserved cysteine to phenylalanine. Clonality was computed as 1 minus the Shannon entropy, with the entropy normalized by log2 of the number of productive unique TCRs. Whether each scalp clone was CD4 or CD8 was inferred by checking scalp TCRbeta sequences against the CD4 and CD8 repertoires from sorted blood. TCRdb limited this immuneACCESS table to in-frame rearrangements with V and J called. A share of clones is missing; checked studies link under half to unresolved V genes, and the rest is unexplained. V and J calls and clone size are as listed in that table; D and trimming were resolved from the DNA. This sample is represented by 150,000 to 250,000 clones; around 60% of them were singletons. The top ten clones comprise approximately 3.4% of the sample.

V is clipped by 1 base and J by 2 bases, and the sequence between their germline boundaries is 18 bases long. From its cysteine to its phenylalanine, the CDR3 spans 17 amino acids. The DNA shown is the 51-base CDR3, in frame from base 1. The germline V gene provides CDR1 SQVTM and CDR2 ANQGSEA. The label giving this sample's time point can be read as: 4 weeks on oral tofacitinib. The treatment or condition label for this specimen denotes: oral pan-JAK inhibitor, 5-10 mg twice daily. Lesional scalp punch biopsies and peripheral blood were obtained from alopecia areata patients. After PBMCs were isolated by density centrifugation and stained for CD3, CD4 and CD8, a FACSAria was used to sort CD4+ and CD8+ T cells.

This receptor chain uses TRBV29-1 and TRBJ2-1; the D gene is possibly TRBD1 or TRBD2, with 5 bases matching each. This sequence was found in a human donor with alopecia areata. Source: CD4+ T cells sorted from blood, taken at week 4, from a patient treated with tofacitinib. The DNA is as follows: TGCAGCGTTGAAGGTGCTGAGGGGACCGCAGCCTACAATGAGCAGTTCTTC. Its protein reads: CSVEGAEGTAAYNEQFF.